These 18 T cell receptor beta chains share one sample of origin, sequenced in a study of early T cells in non-severe SARS-CoV-2 infection. TCRdb re-derived calls from the 5' RACE reads in MiXCR, one entry per CDR3 protein. The data contain 100,000 or so distinct CDR3 sequences, less than 15% of them singletons. Source material: whole blood. These receptors were obtained from an adult who was a healthcare worker with PCR-confirmed SARS-CoV-2 infection or an uninfected control (not recorded which).

The J gene is TRBJ2-5, the V gene TRBV7-9, with 7 bases aligning to TRBD1. Germline CDR1 reads SEHNR; CDR2 reads FQNEAQ (reference sequence). CDR3 length equals 14 residues. V shed 3 bases and J 4 bases; nucleotides not matched to a gene: 5. The DNA for the CDR3 is TGTGCCAGCAGCTTCGAACAGGGGAGAGAGACCCAGTACTTC. Encoded protein: CASSFEQGRETQYF.

This clonotype showed up just a few times. The chain links TRBV11-2 to TRBJ2-2; D gene ambiguous. The germline gives CDR1 SGHAT, CDR2 FQNNGV. Trimming shortened V by 1 base and J by 5 bases, and 11 bases separated the two germline ends. This CDR3 region has 15 residues. For the CDR3, the DNA is TGTGCCAGCAGCTTAGTAGTCGAGTTGACCGGGGAGCTGTTTTTT. Translation: CASSLVVELTGELFF. The full variable domain, in which reference TRBV11-2 and TRBJ2-2 provide the parts outside the CDR3, is EAGVAQSPRYKIIEKRQSVAFWCNPISGHATLYWYQQILGQGPKLLIQFQNNGVVDDSQLPKDRFSAERLKGVDSTLKIQPAKLEDSAVYLCASSLVVELTGELFFGEGSRLTVL.

This clonotype has ten or more counts. The rearrangement links TRBV14 to TRBJ2-3; D remains ambiguous. Trimming cost V 3 bases and J 0 bases, with 7 bases left between them. The CDR3 extends over 14 amino acids. CDR1 is SGHDN, CDR2 FVKESK, per germline. CDR3 loop: CASSHFSSTDTQYF. The CDR3 DNA follows: TGTGCCAGCAGCCACTTTTCTAGCACAGATACGCAGTATTTT. Full variable domain (outside the CDR3, taken from reference TRBV14 and TRBJ2-3): EAGVTQFPSHSVIEKGQTVTLRCDPISGHDNLYWYRRVMGKEIKFLLHFVKESKQDESGMPNNRFLAERTGGTYSTLKVQPAELEDSGVYFCASSHFSSTDTQYFGPGTRLTVL.

Ten or more counts support this clonotype. This chain joins TRBV12-3 or TRBV12-4 and TRBJ2-1; no clear D gene. The length of the CDR3 is 10 residues. Trimming took off 8 bases at V and 6 bases at J, with 5 bases between the two ends. As DNA, the CDR3 is TGTGCCAGCGGCCTCAATGAGCAGTTCTTC. As protein: CASGLNEQFF.

In this sample, this clonotype turned up a few times. The rearrangement joins TRBV7-9 to TRBJ1-1; D is unresolved. The CDR3 is 12 residues long. Germline V gene data show CDR1 as SEHNR and CDR2 as FQNEAQ (reference sequence). V gave up 2 bases and J gave up 6 bases, with 7 bases separating them. Written as DNA, the CDR3 is TGTGCCAGCAGCTTATGGGCAGCTGAAGCTTTCTTT. Its translation is CASSLWAAEAFF.

This clonotype was counted many times. J is TRBJ2-1 and V is TRBV21-1; the table's D call, TRBD2, has no DNA check behind it. TRBV21-1 is given as a pseudogene. The CDR3 covers 17 residues. The DNA for the CDR3 is TGTGCCAGCAGCAAAGCGCCTAGCGGGAGCTCCTACAATGAGCAGTTCTTC. Translating it yields CASSKAPSGSSYNEQFF.

This clonotype showed up many times. The CDR3 spells CASSTRVEILGQVRYEQYF. The CDR3 nucleotides read TGTGCCAGCAGCACTAGAGTTGAAATTTTAGGACAGGTACGCTACGAGCAGTACTTC. The rearrangement uses TRBV7-2 and TRBJ2-7; TRBD1 matches 7 bases. The germline gives CDR1 SGHTA, CDR2 FQGNSA. The CDR3 totals 19 residues. The V segment lost 5 bases and the J segment 3 bases; nucleotides outside the gene matches: 22.

This clonotype was seen a handful of times. The chain is built from TRBV5-1 and TRBJ1-1; unclear D gene. Germline V gene sequence: CDR1 SGHRS, CDR2 YFSETQ. The V end lost 0 bases, the J end lost 3 bases, and 9 bases lay between the germline ends. The CDR3 runs to 14 residues. This CDR3 reads CASSLALVHTEAFF. The CDR3 nucleotides read TGCGCCAGCAGCTTGGCCTTGGTACACACTGAAGCTTTCTTT.

Turning to this clonotype: The junction departs from germline at one end; a sequencing error may be responsible. The chain couples TRBV4-1 to TRBJ1-4, with D possibly being TRBD1 (6 bases). This CDR3 is built from 18 residues. Germline CDR1 reads MGHRA; CDR2 reads YSYEKL. The CDR3 DNA reads TGCGCCAGCAGCCAAGGTATAAGCAGGGGACCAAAAGTTCAAAAACTGTCTTTT. Its translation: CASSQGISRGPKVQKLSF.

The V call is TRBV2, the J call TRBJ2-3; 12 nucleotides align to TRBD1. The CDR3 is 16 residues long. The J segment lost 6 bases and the V segment lost 6 bases, leaving 10 bases of the junction unmatched. Germline V CDR1 and CDR2: SNHLY, FYNNEI. In nucleotides, the CDR3 is TGTGCCAGCAGGCCCTCTCCGGGACAGGGGGCCGATACGCAGTATTTT. Encoded protein: CASRPSPGQGADTQYF.

This clonotype was detected many times. The genes are TRBV6-2 or TRBV6-3 and TRBJ2-1, with TRBD2 identical over 7 bases. From germline, CDR1 is MNHEY and CDR2 SVGEGT. Trimming removed 6 bases from V and 2 bases from J; junction bases left unmatched: 19. The CDR3 runs 19 residues. The CDR3 region has the DNA TGTGCCAGCAGCCACCGAGCGGGGCAAGGAACTCGGACCTACAATGAGCAGTTCTTC. Protein product: CASSHRAGQGTRTYNEQFF.

The sample holds a few counts of this clonotype. The chain couples TRBV29-1 to TRBJ2-5; no definite D call. Germline V gene sequence: CDR1 SQVTM, CDR2 ANQGSEA. V lost 7 bases and J 4 bases, leaving 10 bases between the germline ends. This CDR3 is built from 11 residues. CDR3 DNA: TGCAGCGCCCCTAAGGGAGAGACCCAGTACTTC. This sequence encodes CSAPKGETQYF.

This clonotype was detected ten times or more. This sequence joins TRBV20-1 and TRBJ1-5, with 8 bases aligning to TRBD1. V dropped 2 bases and J dropped 4; count of bases not matched to a gene: 7. Germline V lookup: CDR1 DFQATT, CDR2 SNEGSKA (reference sequence). The CDR3 covers 15 residues. CDR3 region: CSARQGATVNQPQHF. The CDR3 DNA reads TGCAGTGCTAGACAGGGGGCCACCGTAAATCAGCCCCAGCATTTT.

This clonotype has just a few counts. The chain employs TRBV25-1 and TRBJ2-1; TRBD2 agrees at 14 bases. CDR1 is MGHDK, CDR2 SYGVNS, per germline. The length of the CDR3 is 21 residues. Trimming cost V 5 bases and J 0 bases; bases outside gene matches: 15. DNA of the CDR3: TGTGCCAGCAGTCCCACAACCGGGACTAGCGGGGGTCCTAGCTCCTACAATGAGCAGTTCTTC. The encoded protein is CASSPTTGTSGGPSSYNEQFF.

This clonotype was found many times. The rearrangement links TRBV6-5 to TRBJ2-7; possible D gene TRBD1, 6 bases. Germline V CDR1 and CDR2: MNHEY, SVGAGI. V lost 11 bases and J 0 bases, leaving 11 bases between the germline ends. CDR3 length equals 12 residues. CDR3 sequence reads: CACGQNSYEQYF. CDR3 DNA: TGTGCCTGCGGACAGAACTCCTACGAGCAGTACTTC.

The rearrangement links TRBV30 to TRBJ1-1, with D perhaps matching TRBD1 (5 bases). Trimming shortened V by 8 bases and J by 4 bases, and 8 bases separated the two germline ends. The CDR3 spans 10 residues. CDR1 is GTSNPN, CDR2 SVGIG, per germline (reference sequence). Here the CDR3 DNA reads TGTGCCGGGGGGGTCACTGAAGCTTTCTTT. Encoded protein: CAGGVTEAFF.

This clonotype was observed at least ten times. This sequence joins TRBV7-2 and TRBJ1-2, with a possible D match to TRBD1 (6 bases). Trimming took 4 bases from V and 2 from J, leaving 17 bases between them. Per germline, CDR1 SGHTA and CDR2 FQGNSA. This CDR3 has 16 amino acids. CDR3 residues: CASSSSPRTVNYGYTF. In DNA form, the CDR3 reads TGTGCCAGCAGCTCCTCCCCCAGGACAGTGAACTATGGCTACACCTTC.

V usage is TRBV20-1 and J usage is TRBJ2-1; TRBD2 agrees at 9 bases. CDR3 length: 15 residues. Germline V gene lookup returns CDR1 DFQATT and CDR2 SNEGSKA (reference sequence). The V segment lost 6 bases and the J segment 9 bases; nucleotides outside the gene matches: 15. Here the CDR3 reads CSARGTSLRRGEQFF. Here the CDR3 DNA reads TGCAGTGCACGAGGGACTAGCCTTCGCCGGGGTGAGCAGTTCTTC.